This entry lists 25 T cell receptor beta chains sequenced from one sample in a study of molecular identifiers for immune sequencing clone quantification. TCRdb fed the PCR reads into MiXCR, producing one record per CDR3 protein. Of 490,000 or so distinct CDR3 sequences in the sample, about 26% were seen once. Sequenced material: naive CD8+ T cells from blood, with Jurkat cell RNA spiked in. Indicated subset: FACS-sorted CD8+CD4-CCR7+CD45RA+ naive T cells. The receptors here all came from a human donor in good health. Some libraries in this study had Jurkat cell RNA spiked in.

This clonotype was seen repeatedly, ten times or more. The chain couples TRBV6-5 to TRBJ2-7, with D possibly TRBD2 on 6 matching bases. The germline CDR1 and CDR2 sequences are MNHEY and SVGAGI. Trimming stripped 5 bases from V and 3 bases from J, with 14 bases between. This CDR3 is built from 14 residues. As DNA, the CDR3 is TGTGCCAGCAGTACGGGACGGGGAGGCTACGAGCAGTACTTC. Its translation: CASSTGRGGYEQYF.

Remarks on this clonotype: Possible read error: a much larger clone is one base away. V and J are TRBV25-1 and TRBJ2-7; D is unresolved. V lost 3 bases and J 9 bases, leaving 21 bases between the germline ends. The CDR3 is 15 amino acids. Germline V gene sequence: CDR1 MGHDK, CDR2 SYGVNS. The CDR3 coding sequence is TGTGCCAGCAGTGACAAATCGCCCCAAGAGAAACGGCAGTACTTC. This encodes CASSDKSPQEKRQYF.

This clonotype was observed many times. V gene TRBV9 combines with J gene TRBJ2-7; D might be TRBD1 or TRBD2, each matching 5 bases. V was cut by 3 bases and J by 5 bases, with 6 bases left in between. From germline, CDR1 is SGDLS and CDR2 YYNGEE. The CDR3 has 11 amino acids. The CDR3 DNA sequence: TGTGCCAGCAGCGGAGGGGACGAGCAGTACTTC. As protein: CASSGGDEQYF.

The chain combines TRBV13 with TRBJ2-2; either TRBD1 or TRBD2 may fit D (6 bases each). The CDR3 has 11 residues. The ends were cut back, 5 bases at V and 16 bases at J, with 14 bases in the middle. Germline lookup yields CDR1 PRHDT and CDR2 FYEKMQ (reference sequence). The CDR3 loop reads CASSPGGGPFF. DNA of the CDR3: TGTGCCAGCAGCCCCGGGGGCGGGCCGTTTTTT.

This clonotype was observed a few times. The chain's CDR3 is CASSPPVAREGTGELFF. The DNA of the CDR3 is TGTGCCAGCAGCCCCCCCGTGGCCCGAGAGGGGACCGGGGAGCTGTTTTTT. The chain carries TRBV5-5 and TRBJ2-2; D is tentatively TRBD1 or TRBD2 (5 bases each). This CDR3 spans 17 amino acids. Germline lookup yields CDR1 SGHKS and CDR2 YYEKEE (reference sequence). Trimming shortened V by 4 bases and J by 5 bases, and 21 bases separated the two germline ends.

This clonotype was found a few times. V usage is TRBV18 and J usage is TRBJ2-3; 10 bases match TRBD2. Germline-derived CDR1 and CDR2 are KGHSH and LQKENI. The J segment lost 2 bases and the V segment lost 1 base, leaving 3 bases of the junction unmatched. The CDR3 is 16 residues long. In nucleotides, the CDR3 is TGTGCCAGCTCACCACGGCTAGCGGGGGACACAGATACGCAGTATTTT. Encoded protein: CASSPRLAGDTDTQYF.

Concerning this clonotype itself: At one end the junction does not follow the germline gene, possibly because of a read error. The chain couples TRBV13 to TRBJ2-3; 10 bases map to TRBD2. Germline CDR1 and CDR2: PRHDT and FYEKMQ (reference sequence). This CDR3 is built from 17 residues. The CDR3 loop reads CASSWGASGGLTVTQYF. The CDR3 DNA reads TGTGCCAGCAGCTGGGGAGCTAGCGGGGGCTTGACAGTTACGCAGTATTTT. Full variable domain (rest looked up from reference TRBV13 and TRBJ2-3): AAGVIQSPRHLIKEKRETATLKCYPIPRHDTVYWYQQGPGQDPQFLISFYEKMQSDKGSIPDRFSAQQFSDYHSELNMSSLELGDSALYFCASSWGASGGLTVTQYFGPGTRLTVL.

Worth noting for this clonotype: Just one base apart from a much larger clone, this may be a read error. The rearrangement joins TRBV28 to TRBJ2-7, with unresolved D. The CDR3 runs to 15 residues. V dropped 3 bases and J dropped 2 bases, with 14 bases sitting between them. Germline loops: CDR1 MDHEN, CDR2 SYDVKM. The CDR3 reads CASSFVLPGAYEQYF. The CDR3 DNA is TGTGCCAGCAGTTTCGTGCTACCTGGGGCCTACGAGCAGTACTTC.

This clonotype turned up a few times. J is TRBJ1-5 and V is TRBV19; D call uncertain. Germline loops: CDR1 LNHDA, CDR2 SQIVND (reference sequence). The CDR3 totals 15 residues. V was cut by 6 bases and J by 3 bases, with 15 bases left in between. DNA of the CDR3: TGTGCCAGTAGCTTGATCGGGTCCGTCAATCAGCCCCAGCATTTT. It translates to CASSLIGSVNQPQHF.

This chain joins TRBV21-1 and TRBJ1-1; the listed D gene, TRBD1, was not tested against the DNA. TRBV21-1 is a pseudogene locus. This CDR3 is 15 amino acids long. The CDR3 sequence is CASSKDRQVNTEAFF. CDR3 DNA: TGTGCCAGCAGCAAAGACCGACAGGTTAACACTGAAGCTTTCTTT.

This clonotype was seen more than once but under ten times. J is TRBJ1-2 and V is TRBV4-3, with D uncertain. Trimming cost V 1 base and J 7 bases, with 13 bases left between them. The CDR3 sequence is 14 residues long. Germline values: CDR1 LGHNA, CDR2 YSLEER. CDR3 loop: CASSQVFGMSGYTF. The DNA for the CDR3 is TGCGCCAGCAGCCAAGTCTTTGGGATGTCTGGCTACACCTTC.

The chain uses TRBV7-9 and TRBJ2-2; D remains ambiguous. This CDR3 region has 16 residues. The germline V and J ends were trimmed by 5 bases and 7 bases, with 20 bases remaining between them. Germline CDR1 and CDR2: SEHNR and FQNEAQ (reference sequence). CDR3: CASSPPLVSTLGELFF. In nucleotides, the CDR3 is TGTGCCAGCAGCCCCCCCCTAGTCTCCACCCTCGGGGAGCTGTTTTTT.

V gene TRBV5-6 combines with J gene TRBJ2-5; possibly TRBD1 for D (6 bases). This CDR3 comprises 14 residues. V was cut by 4 bases and J by 2 bases, with 12 bases left in between. The germline CDR1 and CDR2 sequences are SGHDT and YYEEEE. CDR3 nucleotide sequence: TGTGCCAGCAGCCCTTACAGGGCTCAAGAGACCCAGTACTTC. Translated: CASSPYRAQETQYF. Filled out from reference TRBV5-6 and TRBJ2-5, the complete variable domain reads DAGVTQSPTHLIKTRGQQVTLRCSPKSGHDTVSWYQQALGQGPQFIFQYYEEEERQRGNFPDRFSGHQFPNYSSELNVNALLLGDSALYLCASSPYRAQETQYFGPGTRLLVL.

This clonotype was counted many times. The chain employs TRBV4-1 and TRBJ1-4; D remains unclear. The germline CDR1 and CDR2 sequences are MGHRA and YSYEKL. CDR3 length: 17 residues. The V and J ends lost 4 bases and 0 bases respectively, with 15 bases between them. Here the CDR3 DNA reads TGCGCCAGCAGCCGCCAACCGGACGGGGCAACTAATGAAAAACTGTTTTTT. This encodes CASSRQPDGATNEKLFF.

Worth noting for this clonotype: This sequence may be a read error, since a much larger clone differs from it by one base. The chain carries TRBV4-1 and TRBJ1-1, with TRBD1 matching over 10 bases. The CDR3 is made up of 14 amino acids. Germline loops: CDR1 MGHRA, CDR2 YSYEKL. Unmatched junction bases numbered 3, after V lost 1 base and J lost 7 bases. CDR3 residues: CASSQGQGAVEAFF. Here the CDR3 DNA reads TGCGCCAGCAGCCAAGGACAGGGGGCGGTTGAAGCTTTCTTT.

This clonotype was picked up a small number of times. The genes are TRBV27 and TRBJ1-1, with a weak D call TRBD1 (5 bases). The germline V and J ends were trimmed by 4 bases and 6 bases, with 12 bases remaining between them. CDR1 MNHEY and CDR2 SMNVEV come from the germline V gene (reference sequence). CDR3 length: 13 residues. CDR3 DNA: TGTGCCAGCAGTTCCCCAGGGCAGCCTGAAGCTTTCTTT. It is translated as CASSSPGQPEAFF.

The gene calls are TRBV19 and TRBJ2-2; D is ambiguous. CDR1 is LNHDA, CDR2 SQIVND, per germline (reference sequence). V lost 5 bases, J lost 3 bases, and 7 bases lay in between. The CDR3 has 13 residues. The CDR3 reads CASSFGYTGELFF. The CDR3 nucleotides are TGTGCCAGTAGTTTTGGATACACCGGGGAGCTGTTTTTT.

The chain is built from TRBV19 and TRBJ2-7; 8 bases align to TRBD1. Germline CDR1 is LNHDA and CDR2 is SQIVND (reference sequence). V gave up 7 bases and J gave up 6 bases; unmatched junction bases: 5. CDR3 length equals 12 residues. The CDR3 DNA reads as TGTGCCAGTAAAGGGACAGGCAGCGAGCAGTACTTC. Encoded protein: CASKGTGSEQYF.

The chain links TRBV13 to TRBJ1-5; no firm D call. CDR3 length: 17 amino acids. CDR1 PRHDT and CDR2 FYEKMQ come from the germline V gene (reference sequence). With 2 bases removed from V and 0 bases from J, the gap between germline ends came to 14 bases. Here the CDR3 reads CASSLSSGAYSNQPQHF. CDR3 in DNA: TGTGCCAGCAGCTTATCTTCGGGTGCTTATAGCAATCAGCCCCAGCATTTT.

This clonotype has just one count. The chain joins TRBV4-3 to TRBJ2-1; TRBD2 matches 7 bases. CDR1 LGHNA and CDR2 YSLEER come from the germline V gene. V was clipped by 0 bases and J by 4 bases; unmatched bases: 9. CDR3 size: 17 residues. CDR3 residues: CASSQDNSAGPYNEQFF. The CDR3 region has the DNA TGCGCCAGCAGCCAAGATAACTCAGCGGGGCCTTACAATGAGCAGTTCTTC.

For this clonotype: This may be a read error: a much more frequent sequence differs by one nucleotide. The gene calls are TRBV7-9 and TRBJ2-6; weak D call: TRBD1 (6 bases). CDR1 and CDR2 (germline): SEHNR, FQNEAQ (reference sequence). There are 16 residues in the CDR3. V gave up 4 bases and J gave up 8 bases, with 18 bases separating them. The CDR3 region is CASSSLTGSGTNVLTF. CDR3 nucleotide sequence: TGTGCCAGCAGCTCCCTTACAGGGTCCGGGACCAACGTCCTGACTTTC.

Notes on this clonotype: The junction departs from germline at one end; a sequencing error may be responsible. CDR3 DNA sequence: TGCAGTGCCAGTGGGGATTTGGGCAAAAACACTCAGTACTTC. Protein sequence: CSASGDLGKNTQYF. This rearrangement joins TRBV20-1 to TRBJ2-4; D unclear. The germline V gene has CDR1 DFQATT and CDR2 SNEGSKA (reference sequence). This CDR3 spans 14 amino acids.

The CDR3 DNA follows: TGTGCCAGCAGTATCGGACAGGTCGTCTATGGCTACACCTTC. Translating gives CASSIGQVVYGYTF. The J gene is TRBJ1-2, the V gene TRBV12-3 or TRBV12-4, with 7 bases identical to TRBD1. The CDR3 extends over 14 amino acids. V lost 5 bases to trimming and J lost 4 bases; unmatched junction nucleotides: 7.

The chain recombines TRBV28 with TRBJ2-7; maybe TRBD1 (5 bases). The CDR3 runs 12 residues. V was clipped by 5 bases and J by 6 bases, with 11 bases between them. The V gene's germline CDR1 is MDHEN and CDR2 SYDVKM. CDR3 residues: CASSPRQSEQYF. The CDR3 coding sequence is TGTGCCAGCAGTCCCCGACAGTCCGAGCAGTACTTC.

This clonotype occurred a few times. The CDR3 carries no conserved terminal phenylalanine or tryptophan, so it likely arises from a read error. The DNA is left out, because the CDR3 cannot be placed on it with certainty; the CDR3 is given as TCRdb lists it. V gene TRBV6-1 combines with J gene TRBJ2-7; the table gives TRBD2 as D, unverified against the DNA. Per germline, CDR1 MNHNS and CDR2 SASEGT. The CDR3 extends over 12 residues, inclusive of both ends. Here the CDR3 reads CASSDIKWEAYL.